Below are 10 T cell receptor beta chains sequenced from a single sample in a study of blood T cell repertoires in COVID-19. Here immunoSEQ multiplex PCR was the method, and the copy in TCRdb shows in-frame clones only, minus some. The data hold nearly 80,000 clones, with 65% to 85% observed a single time. The sequencing sample was made of peripheral blood. These TCRs come from a man between 50 and 59 years old with acute or convalescent COVID-19.

J is TRBJ2-6 and V is TRBV6-2 or TRBV6-3; tentatively, D is TRBD2 (5 bases). The CDR3 loop spans 14 amino acids. The ends were cut back, 4 bases at V and 2 bases at J, with 6 bases in the middle. Germline loops: CDR1 MNHEY, CDR2 SVGEGT. The CDR3: CASSSGAGANVLTF. The CDR3 coding sequence is TGTGCCAGCAGTTCCGGGGCTGGGGCCAACGTCCTGACTTTC.

This sequence joins TRBV19 and TRBJ2-7; perhaps TRBD1 as D (6 bases). Trimming removed 9 bases from V and 3 bases from J, with 21 bases in between. Germline V gene data show CDR1 as LNHDA and CDR2 as SQIVND (reference sequence). This CDR3 contains 15 residues. CDR3 protein: CASQGDNGPVYEQYF. The CDR3 DNA follows: TGTGCCAGCCAAGGGGACAACGGCCCAGTCTACGAGCAGTACTTC.

The rearrangement links TRBV7-9 to TRBJ2-3, with D perhaps matching TRBD1 (6 bases). V lost 5 bases, J lost 0 bases, and 9 bases lay in between. CDR3 length: 14 amino acids. Looked up from germline, CDR1 is SEHNR and CDR2 is FQNEAQ (reference sequence). CDR3: CASSHQGSTDTQYF. CDR3 bases: TGTGCCAGCAGCCATCAGGGGAGCACAGATACGCAGTATTTT.

The chain has TRBV9 and TRBJ2-7, with D perhaps TRBD1 (5 bases). Germline CDR1 reads SGDLS; CDR2 reads YYNGEE. Trimming took off 2 bases at V and 6 bases at J, with 12 bases between the two ends. The CDR3 is made up of 13 amino acids. CDR3 in DNA: TGTGCCAGCAGCGTGACAGCCCCTGGCGAGCAGTACTTC. It yields the protein CASSVTAPGEQYF.

This clone has a handful of counts. The rearrangement links TRBV28 to TRBJ2-1; D gene unclear. CDR3 length equals 13 residues. Trimming pared 1 base from V and 6 bases from J, leaving 7 bases between. CDR1 is MDHEN and CDR2 is SYDVKM in the germline V gene. DNA of the CDR3: TGTGCCAGCAGTTTATTAACTCTCAATGAGCAGTTCTTC. Its protein product is CASSLLTLNEQFF.

This clone appeared once. The chain links TRBV28 to TRBJ2-3; 13 bases line up with TRBD2. CDR1 and CDR2 from the germline V gene are MDHEN and SYDVKM. Germline trimming cut 5 bases from V and 2 bases from J; bases unmatched to any gene: 7. There are 17 residues in the CDR3. The CDR3 DNA reads TGTGCCAGCAGTCCTTGGACTAGCGGGGGCTTCACAGATACGCAGTATTTT. As protein: CASSPWTSGGFTDTQYF. Combining the CDR3 with reference TRBV28 and TRBJ2-3 gives the whole variable domain DVKVTQSSRYLVKRTGEKVFLECVQDMDHENMFWYRQDPGLGLRLIYFSYDVKMKEKGDIPEGYSVSREKKERFSLILESASTNQTSMYLCASSPWTSGGFTDTQYFGPGTRLTVL.

The CDR3 reads CASSGGTVYQETQYF. In nucleotides, the CDR3 is TGTGCCAGCAGTGGTGGGACTGTGTACCAAGAGACCCAGTACTTC. The genes are TRBV11-2 and TRBJ2-5; maybe TRBD2 (6 bases). Germline CDR1 reads SGHAT; CDR2 reads FQNNGV. With 6 bases removed from V and 0 bases from J, the gap between germline ends came to 14 bases. The CDR3 totals 15 residues.

This rearrangement joins TRBV7-8 to TRBJ1-1, with a weak D call TRBD1 (6 bases). Trimming pared 3 bases from V and 0 bases from J, leaving 8 bases between. The CDR3 is 14 amino acids. Looked up from germline, CDR1 is SGHVS and CDR2 is FQNEAQ. The CDR3 is CASSFGQMNTEAFF. The CDR3, as DNA: TGTGCCAGCAGCTTCGGACAGATGAACACTGAAGCTTTCTTT.

The rearrangement joins TRBV30 to TRBJ2-1; 9 positions match TRBD1. V was clipped by 2 bases and J by 8 bases; unmatched bases: 16. The CDR3 extends over 17 amino acids. Germline CDR1 reads GTSNPN; CDR2 reads SVGIG (reference sequence). In DNA form, the CDR3 reads TGTGCCTGGAGTCCATCCCTACAGGGGGCCTCAGGCTATGAGCAGTTCTTC. This codes for CAWSPSLQGASGYEQFF.

The chain employs TRBV4-3 and TRBJ1-2; TRBD1 agrees at 8 bases. The CDR3 spans 13 residues. Germline assignment: CDR1 LGHNA and CDR2 YSLEER. V lost 2 bases, J lost 7 bases, and 3 bases stayed unmatched. In nucleotides, the CDR3 is TGCGCCAGCAGCCAACAGGGGGCGGGTGGCTACACCTTC. It codes for CASSQQGAGGYTF.